The present T cell receptor beta chain was sequenced within a study of T cell responses to AZD1222 COVID-19 vaccine. Study-level points and caveats: Increased Spike-specific TCR breadth and depth were observed after two AZD1222 doses. Baseline seropositivity characterized only a handful of AZD1222 recipients. Distributed over spike, vaccine-associated CD4 TCRs predominated at 160-218 and 743-854.

Concerning this clone: What it binds is unknown.

TCRdb keeps only in-frame clones here, not all; method: immunoSEQ multiplex PCR. The table has roughly 110,000 clones, roughly 90% seen once; the top ten hold 6.6%. The CDR3 extends over 14 amino acids. CDR1 MNHEY and CDR2 SVGEGT come from the germline V gene. V shed 4 bases and J shed 4 bases, with 8 bases lying between them. The V gene is TRBV6-2 or TRBV6-3, the J gene TRBJ1-6; D ambiguous. The source material was peripheral blood, sampled on day 0 of AZD1222 vaccination. The sequence came from an adult in good health. The CDR3 coding sequence is TGTGCCAGCAGTTCACAGCGTTATAATTCACCCCTCCACTTT. It yields the protein CASSSQRYNSPLHF.